This paragraph reports one TCR beta chain. Its antigen is not known. The sample originates from a study of OX40 agonist ivuxolimab in advanced cancers. Study-level background: Hepatocellular carcinoma, melanoma, renal cell or head and neck cancer affected the dose-escalation patients. Study-level findings and limits: The specificity for antigen of the expanded peripheral T cells was not determined. At 0.1 to 3.0 mg/kg and by week 6, CD4+ and CD8+ T cells in the blood had expanded clonally.

Germline loops: CDR1 SGHTA, CDR2 FQGTGA. V shed 5 bases and J shed 4 bases, with 12 bases lying between them. This CDR3 comprises 14 residues. Data came from immunoSEQ multiplex PCR; TCRdb stores just in-frame clones and leaves some out. Of about 79,000 clones in the sample, 88% were seen once. The specimen was CD4+ or CD8+ T cells sorted from blood, collected in a trial of the OX40 agonist ivuxolimab. The receptor's source is an adult with an advanced solid tumor such as melanoma, head and neck, liver or kidney cancer. This chain links TRBV7-3 with TRBJ2-1; the D gene is possibly TRBD2 (6 bases). CDR3 loop: CASSETGTYNEQFF. The CDR3 nucleotides read TGTGCCAGCAGCGAAACCGGGACTTACAATGAGCAGTTCTTC.